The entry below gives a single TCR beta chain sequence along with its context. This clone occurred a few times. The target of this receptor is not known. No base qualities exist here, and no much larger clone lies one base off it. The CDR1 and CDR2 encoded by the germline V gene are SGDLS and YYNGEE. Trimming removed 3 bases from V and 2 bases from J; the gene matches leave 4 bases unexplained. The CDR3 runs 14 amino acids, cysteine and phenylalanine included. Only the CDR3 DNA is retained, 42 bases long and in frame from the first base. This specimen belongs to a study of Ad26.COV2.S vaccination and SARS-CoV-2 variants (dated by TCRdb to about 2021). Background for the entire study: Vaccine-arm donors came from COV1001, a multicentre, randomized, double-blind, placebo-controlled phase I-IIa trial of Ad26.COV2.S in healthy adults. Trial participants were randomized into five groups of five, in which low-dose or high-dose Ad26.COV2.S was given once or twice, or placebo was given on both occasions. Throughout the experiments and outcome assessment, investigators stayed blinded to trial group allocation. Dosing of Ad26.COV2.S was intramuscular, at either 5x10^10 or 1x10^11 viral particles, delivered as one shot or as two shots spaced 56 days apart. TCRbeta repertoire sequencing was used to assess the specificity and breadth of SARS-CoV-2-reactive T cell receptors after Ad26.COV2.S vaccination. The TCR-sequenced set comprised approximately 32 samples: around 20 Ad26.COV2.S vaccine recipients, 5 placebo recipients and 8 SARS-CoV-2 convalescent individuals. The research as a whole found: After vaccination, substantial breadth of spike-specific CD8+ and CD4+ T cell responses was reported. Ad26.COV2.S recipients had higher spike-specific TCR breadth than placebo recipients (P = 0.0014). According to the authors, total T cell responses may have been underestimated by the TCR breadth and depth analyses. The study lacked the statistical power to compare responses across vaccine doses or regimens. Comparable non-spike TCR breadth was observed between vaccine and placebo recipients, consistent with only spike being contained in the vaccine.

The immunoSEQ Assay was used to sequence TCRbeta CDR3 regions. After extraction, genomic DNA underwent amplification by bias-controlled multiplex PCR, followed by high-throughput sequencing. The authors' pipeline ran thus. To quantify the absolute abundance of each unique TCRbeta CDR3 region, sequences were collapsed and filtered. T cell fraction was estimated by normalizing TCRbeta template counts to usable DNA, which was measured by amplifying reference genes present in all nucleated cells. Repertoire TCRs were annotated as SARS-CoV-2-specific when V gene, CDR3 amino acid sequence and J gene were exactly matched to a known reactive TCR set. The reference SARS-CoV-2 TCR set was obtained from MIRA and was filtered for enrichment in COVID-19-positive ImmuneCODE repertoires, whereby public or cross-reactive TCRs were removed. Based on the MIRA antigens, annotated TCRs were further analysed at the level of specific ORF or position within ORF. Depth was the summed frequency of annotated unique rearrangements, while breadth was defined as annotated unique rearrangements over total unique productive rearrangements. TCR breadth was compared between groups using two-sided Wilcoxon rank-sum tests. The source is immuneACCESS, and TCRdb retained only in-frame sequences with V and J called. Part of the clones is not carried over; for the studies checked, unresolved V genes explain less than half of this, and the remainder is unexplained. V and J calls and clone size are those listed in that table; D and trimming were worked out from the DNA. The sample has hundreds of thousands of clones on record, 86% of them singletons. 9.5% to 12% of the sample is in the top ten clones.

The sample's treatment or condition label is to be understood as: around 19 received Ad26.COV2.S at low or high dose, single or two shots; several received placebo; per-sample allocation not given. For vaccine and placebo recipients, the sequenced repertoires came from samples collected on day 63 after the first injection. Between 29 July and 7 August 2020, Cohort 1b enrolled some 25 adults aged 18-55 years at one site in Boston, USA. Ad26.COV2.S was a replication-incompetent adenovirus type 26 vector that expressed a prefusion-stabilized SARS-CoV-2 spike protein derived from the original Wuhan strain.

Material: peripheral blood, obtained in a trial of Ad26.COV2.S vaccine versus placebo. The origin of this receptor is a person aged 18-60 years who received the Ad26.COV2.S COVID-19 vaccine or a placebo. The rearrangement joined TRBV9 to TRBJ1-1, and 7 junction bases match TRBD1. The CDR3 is CASSAGGSNTEAFF. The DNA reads TGTGCCAGCAGCGCAGGGGGTTCTAACACTGAAGCTTTCTTT.